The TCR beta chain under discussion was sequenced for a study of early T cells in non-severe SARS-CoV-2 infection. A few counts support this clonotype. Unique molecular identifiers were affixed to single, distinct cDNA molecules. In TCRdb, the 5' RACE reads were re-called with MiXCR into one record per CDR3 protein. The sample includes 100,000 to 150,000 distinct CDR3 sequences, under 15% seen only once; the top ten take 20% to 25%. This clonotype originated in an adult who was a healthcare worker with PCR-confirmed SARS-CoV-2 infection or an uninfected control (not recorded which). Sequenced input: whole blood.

For the CDR3, the DNA is TGTGCCAGCAGCTTGAGAGACAGGGGGGCTGAAGCTTTCTTT. It is translated as CASSLRDRGAEAFF. The J gene is TRBJ1-1, the V gene TRBV5-4; TRBD1 matches at 9 bases. Germline loops: CDR1 SGHNT, CDR2 YYREEE (reference sequence). V gave up 1 base and J gave up 6 bases; unmatched junction bases: 4. The CDR3 consists of 14 residues.